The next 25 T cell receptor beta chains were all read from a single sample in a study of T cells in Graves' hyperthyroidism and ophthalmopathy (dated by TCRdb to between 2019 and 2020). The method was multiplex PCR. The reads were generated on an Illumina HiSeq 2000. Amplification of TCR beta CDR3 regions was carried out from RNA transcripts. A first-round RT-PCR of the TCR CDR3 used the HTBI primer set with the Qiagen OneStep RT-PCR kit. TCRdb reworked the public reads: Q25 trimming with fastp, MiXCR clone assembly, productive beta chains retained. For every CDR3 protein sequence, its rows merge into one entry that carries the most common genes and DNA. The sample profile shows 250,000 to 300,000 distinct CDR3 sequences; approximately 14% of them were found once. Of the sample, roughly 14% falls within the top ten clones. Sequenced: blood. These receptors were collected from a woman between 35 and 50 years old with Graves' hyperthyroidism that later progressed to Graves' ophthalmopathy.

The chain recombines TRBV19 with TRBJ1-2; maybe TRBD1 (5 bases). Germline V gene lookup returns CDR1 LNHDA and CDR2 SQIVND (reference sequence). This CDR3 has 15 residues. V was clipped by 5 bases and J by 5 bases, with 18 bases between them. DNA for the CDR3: TGTGCCAGTAGTTTACCCCGACAGTCCGGGTATGGCTACACCTTC. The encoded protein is CASSLPRQSGYGYTF. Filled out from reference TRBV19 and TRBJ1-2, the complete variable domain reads DGGITQSPKYLFRKEGQNVTLSCEQNLNHDAMYWYRQDPGQGLRLIYYSQIVNDFQKGDIAEGYSVSREKKESFPLTVTSAQKNPTAFYLCASSLPRQSGYGYTFGSGTRLTVV.

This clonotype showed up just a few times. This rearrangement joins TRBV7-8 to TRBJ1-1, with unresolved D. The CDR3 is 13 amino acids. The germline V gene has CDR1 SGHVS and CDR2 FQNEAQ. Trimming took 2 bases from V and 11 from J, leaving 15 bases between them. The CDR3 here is CASSLYGADGAFF. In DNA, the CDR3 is TGTGCCAGCAGCTTATATGGCGCCGACGGGGCTTTCTTT.

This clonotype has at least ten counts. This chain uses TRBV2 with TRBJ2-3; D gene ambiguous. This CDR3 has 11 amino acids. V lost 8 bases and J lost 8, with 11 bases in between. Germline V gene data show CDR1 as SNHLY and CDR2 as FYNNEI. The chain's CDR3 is CASSSRVTQYF. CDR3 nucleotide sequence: TGTGCCAGCTCCAGCAGAGTTACGCAGTATTTT.

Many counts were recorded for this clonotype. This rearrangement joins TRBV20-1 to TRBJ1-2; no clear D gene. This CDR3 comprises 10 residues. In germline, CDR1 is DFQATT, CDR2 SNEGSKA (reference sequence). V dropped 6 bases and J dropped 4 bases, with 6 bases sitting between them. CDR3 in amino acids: CSAGPYGYTF. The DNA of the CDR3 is TGCAGTGCAGGGCCCTATGGCTACACCTTC.

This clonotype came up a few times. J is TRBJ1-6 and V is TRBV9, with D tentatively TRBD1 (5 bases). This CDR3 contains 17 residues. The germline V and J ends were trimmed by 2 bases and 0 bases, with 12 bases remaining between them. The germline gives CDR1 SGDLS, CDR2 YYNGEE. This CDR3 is CASSVYDSSSYNSPLHF. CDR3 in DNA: TGTGCCAGCAGCGTGTACGACAGTAGCTCCTATAATTCACCCCTCCACTTT.

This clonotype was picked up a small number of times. CDR3 sequence: CAISESSIYEQYF. CDR3 DNA: TGTGCCATCAGTGAGTCATCCATCTACGAGCAGTACTTC. The chain joins TRBV10-3 to TRBJ2-7; D not resolved. CDR1 is ENHRY, CDR2 SYGVKD, per germline. Trimming left V 0 bases short and J 3 bases short, with 6 bases between. This CDR3 region has 13 residues.

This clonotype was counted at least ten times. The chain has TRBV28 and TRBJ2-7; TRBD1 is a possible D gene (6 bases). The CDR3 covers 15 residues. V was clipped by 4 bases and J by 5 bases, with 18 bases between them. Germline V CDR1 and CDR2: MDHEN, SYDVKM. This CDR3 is CASSSVPLGAHEQYF. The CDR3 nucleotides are TGTGCCAGCAGTTCGGTTCCTTTGGGGGCCCACGAGCAGTACTTC.

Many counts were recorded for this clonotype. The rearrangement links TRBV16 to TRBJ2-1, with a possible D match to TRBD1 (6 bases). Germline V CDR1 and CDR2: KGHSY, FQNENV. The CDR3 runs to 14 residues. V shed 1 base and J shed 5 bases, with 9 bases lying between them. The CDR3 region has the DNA TGTGCCAGCAGCCAATTTGCAGGGGACAATGAGCAGTTCTTC. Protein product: CASSQFAGDNEQFF.

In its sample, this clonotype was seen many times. The CDR3 spells CASSKSLAGGPSSYNEQFF. DNA of the CDR3: TGCGCCAGCAGCAAAAGCCTAGCGGGAGGACCAAGCTCCTACAATGAGCAGTTCTTC. V is TRBV4-1 and J is TRBJ2-1; 11 nucleotides align to TRBD2. V gave up 5 bases and J gave up 0 bases; unmatched junction bases: 12. Germline V gene sequence: CDR1 MGHRA, CDR2 YSYEKL. This CDR3 has 19 residues.

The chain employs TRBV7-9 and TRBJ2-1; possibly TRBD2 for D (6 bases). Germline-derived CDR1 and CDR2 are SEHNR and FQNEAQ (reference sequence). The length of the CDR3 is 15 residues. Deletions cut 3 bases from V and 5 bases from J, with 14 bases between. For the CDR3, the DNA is TGTGCCAGCAGCTTGAGACTAGTGCGTGACAATGAGCAGTTCTTC. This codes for CASSLRLVRDNEQFF.

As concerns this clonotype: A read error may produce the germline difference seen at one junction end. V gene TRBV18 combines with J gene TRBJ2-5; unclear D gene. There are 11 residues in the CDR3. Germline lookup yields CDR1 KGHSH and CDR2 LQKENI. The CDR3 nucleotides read TGTGCCCGCTCACCCAAAGAGACCCAGTACTTC. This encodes CARSPKETQYF.

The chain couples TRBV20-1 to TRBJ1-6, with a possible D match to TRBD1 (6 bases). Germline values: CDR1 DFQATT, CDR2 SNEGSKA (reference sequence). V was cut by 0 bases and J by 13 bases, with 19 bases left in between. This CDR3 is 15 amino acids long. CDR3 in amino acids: CSAREGGAGNGPLHF. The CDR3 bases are TGCAGTGCTAGAGAGGGGGGGGCAGGGAATGGGCCCCTCCACTTT.

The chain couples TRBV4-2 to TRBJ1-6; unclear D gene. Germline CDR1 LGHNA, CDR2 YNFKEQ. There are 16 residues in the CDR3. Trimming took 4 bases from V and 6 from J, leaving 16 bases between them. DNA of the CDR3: TGTGCCAGCAGCCTATCCGTCGCTGCCCCTAATTCACCCCTCCACTTT. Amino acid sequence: CASSLSVAAPNSPLHF.

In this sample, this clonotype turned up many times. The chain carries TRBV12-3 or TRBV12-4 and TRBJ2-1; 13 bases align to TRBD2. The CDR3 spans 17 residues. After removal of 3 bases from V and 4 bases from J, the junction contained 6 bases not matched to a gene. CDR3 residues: CASSLRTSGRSYNEQFF. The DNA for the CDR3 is TGTGCCAGCAGTTTGAGGACTAGCGGGAGAAGTTACAATGAGCAGTTCTTC.

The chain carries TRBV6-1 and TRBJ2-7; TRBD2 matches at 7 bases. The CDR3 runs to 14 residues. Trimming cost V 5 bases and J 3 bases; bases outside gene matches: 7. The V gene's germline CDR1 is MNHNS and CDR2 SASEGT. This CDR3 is CASSFRAGDYEQYF. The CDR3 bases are TGTGCCAGCAGTTTTCGGGCGGGAGACTACGAGCAGTACTTC.

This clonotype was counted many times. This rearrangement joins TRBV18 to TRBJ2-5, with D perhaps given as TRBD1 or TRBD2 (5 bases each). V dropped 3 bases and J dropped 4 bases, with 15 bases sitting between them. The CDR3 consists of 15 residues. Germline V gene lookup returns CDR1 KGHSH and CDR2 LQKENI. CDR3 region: CASSPPGAGRETQYF. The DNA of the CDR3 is TGTGCCAGCTCACCCCCCGGGGCAGGGCGAGAGACCCAGTACTTC.

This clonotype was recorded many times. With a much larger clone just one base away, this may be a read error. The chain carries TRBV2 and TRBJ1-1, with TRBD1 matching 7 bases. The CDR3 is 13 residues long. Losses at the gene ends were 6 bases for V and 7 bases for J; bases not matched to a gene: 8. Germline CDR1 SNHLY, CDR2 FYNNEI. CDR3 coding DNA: TGTGCCAGCAGACTGATACGACAGGGTGAAGCTTTCTTT. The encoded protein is CASRLIRQGEAFF.

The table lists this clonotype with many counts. Here the CDR3 DNA reads TGTGCCAGCAGTTTCGGATTGCACAATGAGCAGTTCTTC. Protein sequence: CASSFGLHNEQFF. This chain uses TRBV6-2 or TRBV6-3 with TRBJ2-1; D unclear. The CDR3 runs 13 residues. V was trimmed by 4 bases and J by 5 bases, leaving 9 bases between them. Germline loops: CDR1 MNHEY, CDR2 SVGEGT.

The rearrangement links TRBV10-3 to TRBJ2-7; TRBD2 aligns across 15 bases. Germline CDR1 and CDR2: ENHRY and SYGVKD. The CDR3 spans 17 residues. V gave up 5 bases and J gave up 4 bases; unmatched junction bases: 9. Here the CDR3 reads CAISPLGGTSGRYEQYF. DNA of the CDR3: TGTGCCATCAGTCCCCTTGGGGGGACTAGCGGGAGGTACGAGCAGTACTTC.

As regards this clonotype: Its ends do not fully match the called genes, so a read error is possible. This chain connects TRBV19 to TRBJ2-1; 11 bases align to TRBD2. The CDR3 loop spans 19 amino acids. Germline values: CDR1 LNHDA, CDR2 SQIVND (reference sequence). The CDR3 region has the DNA TGTGCCAGTAGTAGCCTAGCGGGAGGACCCTCTTATTCCTACAATGAGCAATTCTTC. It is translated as CASSSLAGGPSYSYNEQFF.

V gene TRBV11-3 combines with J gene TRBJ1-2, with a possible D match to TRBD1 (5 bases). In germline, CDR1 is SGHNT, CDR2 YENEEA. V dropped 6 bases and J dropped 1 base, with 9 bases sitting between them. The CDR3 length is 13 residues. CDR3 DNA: TGTGCCAGCAGTCCCGACAGTAACTATGGCTACACCTTC. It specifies CASSPDSNYGYTF.

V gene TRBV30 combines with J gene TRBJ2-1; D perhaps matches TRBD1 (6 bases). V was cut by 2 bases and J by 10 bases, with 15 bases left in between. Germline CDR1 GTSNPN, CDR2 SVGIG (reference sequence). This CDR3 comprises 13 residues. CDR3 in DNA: TGTGCCTGGAGTTTTACTTCCGGGACAGAGCAGTTCTTC. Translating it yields CAWSFTSGTEQFF.

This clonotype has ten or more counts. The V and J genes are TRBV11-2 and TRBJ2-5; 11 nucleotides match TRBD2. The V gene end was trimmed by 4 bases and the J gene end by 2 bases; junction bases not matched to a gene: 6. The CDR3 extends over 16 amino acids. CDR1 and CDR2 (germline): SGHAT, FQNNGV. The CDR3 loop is CASSYGTSGEQETQYF. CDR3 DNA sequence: TGTGCCAGCAGCTACGGGACTAGCGGAGAACAAGAGACCCAGTACTTC. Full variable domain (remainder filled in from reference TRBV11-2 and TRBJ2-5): EAGVAQSPRYKIIEKRQSVAFWCNPISGHATLYWYQQILGQGPKLLIQFQNNGVVDDSQLPKDRFSAERLKGVDSTLKIQPAKLEDSAVYLCASSYGTSGEQETQYFGPGTRLLVL.

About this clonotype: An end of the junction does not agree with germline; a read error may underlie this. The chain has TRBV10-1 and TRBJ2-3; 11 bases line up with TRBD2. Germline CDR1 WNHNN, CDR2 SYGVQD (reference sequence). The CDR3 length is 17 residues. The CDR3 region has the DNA TGCGCCATCAGTGATTCGGCTAGCGGGAGGCCCATAGATACGCAGTATTTT. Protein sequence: CAISDSASGRPIDTQYF.

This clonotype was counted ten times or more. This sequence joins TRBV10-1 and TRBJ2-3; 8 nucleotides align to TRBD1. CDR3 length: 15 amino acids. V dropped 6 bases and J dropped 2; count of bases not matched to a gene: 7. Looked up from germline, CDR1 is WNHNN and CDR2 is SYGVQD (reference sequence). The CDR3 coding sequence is TGCGCCAGCAGGGAGACAGGGGACCTCACAGATACGCAGTATTTT. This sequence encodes CASRETGDLTDTQYF.